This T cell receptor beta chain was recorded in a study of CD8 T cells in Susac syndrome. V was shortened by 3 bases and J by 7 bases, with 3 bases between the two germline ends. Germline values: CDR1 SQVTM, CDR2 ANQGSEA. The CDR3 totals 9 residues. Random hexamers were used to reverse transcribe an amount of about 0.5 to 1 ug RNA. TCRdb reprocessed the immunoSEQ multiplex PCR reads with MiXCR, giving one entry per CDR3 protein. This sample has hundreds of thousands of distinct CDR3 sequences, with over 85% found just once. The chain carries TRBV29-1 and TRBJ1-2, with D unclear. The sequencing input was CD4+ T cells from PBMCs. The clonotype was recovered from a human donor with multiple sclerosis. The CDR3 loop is CSVESGYTF. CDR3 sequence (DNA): TGCAGCGTTGAGTCTGGCTACACCTTC.